A single sample is the source of the 5 T cell receptor beta chains below, sequenced in a study of blood T cells in healthy people across ages. Primed by a sample-barcoded 5' primer and a J-beta primer mix, a second PCR proceeded for about 6 to 11 cycles. Using its own MiXCR run on the 5' RACE reads, TCRdb lists one record per CDR3 protein. This table holds 600,000 to 650,000 distinct CDR3 sequences, 45% to 65% found once. The specimen was blood. Source of these receptors: a man aged 60 to 69 in good health.

This clonotype was seen only a few times. The rearrangement joins TRBV5-1 to TRBJ2-3, with D perhaps matching TRBD2 (6 bases). Trimming left V 0 bases short and J 2 bases short, with 16 bases between. Germline CDR1 and CDR2: SGHRS and YFSETQ. The CDR3 extends over 17 amino acids. For the CDR3, the DNA is TGCGCCAGCAGCTTGGTATTGCGGGGAGAATTCACAGATACGCAGTATTTT. Translating it yields CASSLVLRGEFTDTQYF.

The rearrangement uses TRBV7-2 and TRBJ1-2; 9 bases are a match to TRBD1. The J segment lost 4 bases and the V segment lost 5 bases, leaving 8 bases of the junction unmatched. This CDR3 region has 15 residues. Germline V lookup: CDR1 SGHTA, CDR2 FQGNSA. The CDR3 DNA reads as TGTGCCAGCAGCCCCCGGGACAGGGACCCCTATGGCTACACCTTC. It specifies CASSPRDRDPYGYTF. Variable domain in full (rest from reference TRBV7-2 and TRBJ1-2): GAGVSQSPSNKVTEKGKDVELRCDPISGHTALYWYRQSLGQGLEFLIYFQGNSAPDKSGLPSDRFSAERTGGSVSTLTIQRTQQEDSAVYLCASSPRDRDPYGYTFGSGTRLTVV.

V is TRBV9 and J is TRBJ2-5; unclear D gene. V was clipped by 1 base and J by 4 bases, with 8 bases between them. Germline CDR1 reads SGDLS; CDR2 reads YYNGEE. The CDR3 has 13 residues. The CDR3 protein is CASSVRSGETQYF. The DNA of the CDR3 is TGTGCCAGCAGCGTAAGGTCGGGAGAGACCCAGTACTTC.

The chain uses TRBV5-1 and TRBJ2-1, with 9 bases identical to TRBD1. Germline CDR1 is SGHRS and CDR2 is YFSETQ. The trim removed 0 bases at V and 0 bases at J, leaving 10 bases unmatched. The CDR3 is made up of 19 amino acids. For the CDR3, the DNA is TGCGCCAGCAGCTTGGTAGGGACAGGGCAAGGTTACTCCTACAATGAGCAGTTCTTC. Translated, it gives CASSLVGTGQGYSYNEQFF.

This clonotype was seen a few times. The chain combines TRBV6-4 with TRBJ2-1; D ambiguous. CDR1 and CDR2 (germline): MRHNA, SNTAGT. This CDR3 has 13 residues. Trimming shortened V by 2 bases and J by 7 bases, and 9 bases separated the two germline ends. The CDR3 nucleotides are TGTGCCAGCAGTGACCGAGCTCGAAATGAGCAGTTCTTC. Residues: CASSDRARNEQFF.